This T cell receptor beta chain came from a study of shared clonotypes between healthy human individuals. Profiling relied on immunoSEQ multiplex PCR, and the TCRdb table lists in-frame clones only, not all of them. The data hold about 1.4 million clones, with more than 95% observed a single time. This CDR3 is 11 amino acids long. CDR1 is WSHSY and CDR2 is SAAADI in the germline V gene. V was cut by 3 bases and J by 7 bases, with 3 bases left in between. The sample consisted of naive CD4+ T cells sorted from blood. Subset indicated: CD45RA+ positively selected. The chain carries TRBV10-2 and TRBJ2-2, with no clear D. The source of this sequence is a man younger than 40 in good health. The CDR3 spells CASSDRGELFF. CDR3 coding DNA: TGCGCCAGCAGTGATCGCGGGGAGCTGTTTTTT.